These T cell receptor beta chains were read from a single sample in a study of OX40 agonist ivuxolimab in advanced cancers. The table came from immunoSEQ multiplex PCR; TCRdb's copy has only in-frame clones and leaves some out. The sample lists 70,000 to 100,000 clones, 89% occurring once. The specimen comprised CD4+ or CD8+ T cells sorted from blood, sampled in a trial of the OX40 agonist ivuxolimab. The source is an adult with an advanced solid tumor such as melanoma, head and neck, liver or kidney cancer. CDR3s include the opening cysteine and the closing phenylalanine or tryptophan. The D gene is left open where the match is weak. A clone size is listed for some rows: how often the clone was seen (once, few, many), or a class if it is expanded.

d_call j_call clone_size v_call cdr3_aa cdr3_nt
. TRBJ2-7 . TRBV4-2 CASSLVTGLASYEQYF TGTGCCAGCAGCTTGGTTACGGGCCTTGCCTCCTACGAGCAGTACTTC
. TRBJ1-2 . TRBV10-3 CAISDSGGYTF TGTGCCATCAGTGACTCAGGTGGCTACACCTTC
TRBD2 TRBJ2-5 once TRBV9 CASSGGLAGGQETQYF TGTGCCAGCAGCGGGGGACTAGCGGGAGGTCAAGAGACCCAGTACTTC
. TRBJ1-5 . TRBV19 CASSTGQFYQPQHF TGTGCCAGTAGTACGGGGCAGTTTTATCAGCCCCAGCATTTT
. TRBJ2-5 . TRBV19 CASSMGSAQETQYF TGTGCCAGTAGTATGGGTAGCGCACAAGAGACCCAGTACTTC
. TRBJ2-1 . TRBV6-6 CASRPPGLWQFF TGTGCCAGCAGACCCCCGGGACTGTGGCAGTTCTTC
. TRBJ2-4 . TRBV4-1 CASSQGDDRGAKNIQYF TGCGCCAGCAGCCAAGGAGACGACCGAGGGGCCAAAAACATTCAGTACTTC
. TRBJ1-1 . TRBV20-1 CSASTNTEAFF TGCAGTGCGTCAACGAACACTGAAGCTTTCTTT
TRBD2 TRBJ2-7 . TRBV7-9 CASSPQGGIAGHEQYF TGTGCCAGCAGCCCCCAGGGCGGCATAGCGGGACACGAGCAGTACTTC
. TRBJ2-4 few TRBV10-3 CATRGDGLVNIQYF TGTGCCACCCGCGGTGACGGGTTAGTAAACATTCAGTACTTC
. TRBJ1-6 . TRBV18 CASSSGTYNSPLHF TGTGCCAGCTCGTCCGGGACCTATAATTCACCCCTCCACTTT
. TRBJ2-7 once TRBV5-1 CASSLGGGASEQYF TGCGCCAGCAGCTTGGGCGGAGGGGCCTCCGAGCAGTACTTC
TRBD1 TRBJ2-3 . TRBV18 CASSTGTGGRTDTQYF TGTGCCAGCTCAACTGGGACAGGGGGTCGCACAGATACGCAGTATTTT
TRBD1 TRBJ1-2 once TRBV6-6 CASSYSIQGEAGYTF TGTGCCAGCAGTTACTCGATACAGGGGGAGGCTGGCTACACCTTC
TRBD1 TRBJ2-5 once TRBV18 CASSPRDRDETQYF TGTGCCAGCTCACCCCGGGACAGGGATGAGACCCAGTACTTC
TRBD1 TRBJ1-1 . TRBV27 CASSKQGREAFF TGTGCCAGCTCGAAACAGGGGCGGGAAGCTTTCTTT